The 21 T cell receptor beta chains listed next were all sequenced from one sample in a study of human T cells and chemical hapten exposure. TCRdb reanalysed the RACE reads using MiXCR and keeps one entry per CDR3 protein. Here the sample spans some 300,000 distinct CDR3 sequences, 4.5% to 5.5% being singletons. Time point given: pre-sensitization, week 0. Treatment defined: therapeutic diphenylcyclopropenone sensitization with weekly scalp DPC. The source was whole blood, collected in connection with sensitization to the hapten diphenylcyclopropenone (DPC). Receptor source: a woman between 18 and 30 years old with alopecia areata. Some clones in this sample may be carry-over from other donors' samples.

This clonotype was seen many times. For the CDR3, the DNA is TGTGCCAGCAGCCAACTTAGGAACACTGAAGCTTTCTTT. Translated, it gives CASSQLRNTEAFF. This chain joins TRBV16 and TRBJ1-1; D is uncertain. This CDR3 is built from 13 residues. Trimming stripped 2 bases from V and 1 base from J, with 5 bases between. CDR1 is KGHSY and CDR2 is FQNENV in the germline V gene.

In this sample, this clonotype turned up many times. The chain joins TRBV29-1 to TRBJ2-6; D could derive from TRBD1 or TRBD2 (5 bases each). CDR1 and CDR2 (germline): SQVTM, ANQGSEA. V was trimmed by 1 base and J by 4 bases, leaving 8 bases between them. CDR3 length: 14 residues. CDR3 amino acids: CSVEGGAGANVLTF. DNA for the CDR3: TGCAGCGTTGAAGGAGGGGCAGGGGCCAACGTCCTGACTTTC.

This clonotype was recorded a few times. The rearrangement links TRBV7-6 to TRBJ1-1; D not certain. CDR3 length equals 16 residues. Germline V gene sequence: CDR1 SGHVS, CDR2 FNYEAQ. V was cut by 5 bases and J by 2 bases, with 18 bases left in between. The CDR3 coding sequence is TGTGCCAGCAGCATATACCCGGAGGACCAAAACACTGAAGCTTTCTTT. Translating it yields CASSIYPEDQNTEAFF.

This clonotype was counted at least ten times. The chain couples TRBV7-2 to TRBJ2-7; 7 nucleotides align to TRBD1. Trimming at V came to 6 bases and at J to 2 bases, leaving 10 bases not matched to a gene. Germline V CDR1 and CDR2: SGHTA, FQGNSA. The CDR3 length is 15 residues. As DNA, the CDR3 is TGTGCCAGCAGTCCGGACAGGAGTTTAGCCTACGAGCAGTACTTC. This translates into CASSPDRSLAYEQYF.

The sample holds many counts of this clonotype. Here the CDR3 reads CASSYTDQPQHF. The CDR3 DNA is TGTGCCAGCAGTTACACCGATCAGCCCCAGCATTTT. The genes are TRBV6-2 or TRBV6-3 and TRBJ1-5; D unresolved. V was trimmed by 2 bases and J by 5 bases, leaving 4 bases between them. Germline CDR1 reads MNHEY; CDR2 reads SVGEGT. The CDR3 extends over 12 amino acids.

Concerning this clonotype: A much larger clone differs from this one at a single base, so this may be a read error. This chain uses TRBV5-1 with TRBJ2-5, with D tentatively TRBD2 (6 bases). This CDR3 contains 14 residues. V lost 2 bases to trimming and J lost 8 bases, with 16 bases between them. Germline V CDR1 and CDR2: SGHRS, YFSETQ. Here the CDR3 reads CASSFAGTSLTQYF. The CDR3 DNA sequence: TGCGCCAGCAGCTTCGCGGGGACTTCCCTAACCCAGTACTTC.

The V call is TRBV7-2, the J call TRBJ1-3; a weak D match, TRBD1 (5 bases). Germline V lookup: CDR1 SGHTA, CDR2 FQGNSA. This CDR3 contains 15 residues. V dropped 3 bases and J dropped 2 bases, with 11 bases sitting between them. The CDR3 loop is CASSFDSLAGNTIYF. The CDR3 nucleotides are TGTGCCAGCAGCTTTGACAGTCTTGCTGGAAACACCATATATTTT.

This clonotype was observed a few times. The chain links TRBV7-9 to TRBJ2-3, with 7 bases fitting TRBD1. The CDR3 length is 15 residues. Trimming took 1 base from V and 2 from J; bases not matched to a gene: 3. Looked up from germline, CDR1 is SEHNR and CDR2 is FQNEAQ (reference sequence). CDR3: CASSLGDRNTDTQYF. The CDR3, as DNA: TGTGCCAGCAGCTTAGGGGACAGAAACACAGATACGCAGTATTTT.

Comments on this clonotype: A much more abundant neighbour one base away suggests this may be a read error. This sequence joins TRBV6-2 or TRBV6-3 and TRBJ1-1; D might be TRBD1 (6 bases). CDR3 size: 14 residues. The V end was cut by 3 bases, the J end by 4 bases, with 12 bases between. Germline loops: CDR1 MNHEY, CDR2 SVGEGT. In DNA, the CDR3 is TGTGCCAGCAGTTATACCGAACAGGGCACTGAAGCTTTCTTT. This codes for CASSYTEQGTEAFF.

The chain has TRBV12-3 or TRBV12-4 and TRBJ1-1; D remains unclear. This CDR3 has 13 amino acids. Trimming took off 5 bases at V and 2 bases at J, with 9 bases between the two ends. The CDR3 sequence is CASSGLRNTEAFF. As DNA, the CDR3 is TGTGCCAGCAGTGGCCTACGAAACACTGAAGCTTTCTTT.

In this sample, this clonotype turned up many times. The chain joins TRBV10-3 to TRBJ2-2, with D maybe TRBD2 (6 bases). Germline V lookup: CDR1 ENHRY, CDR2 SYGVKD. V was pared by 8 bases and J by 3 bases, with 19 bases between. CDR3 length: 16 residues. CDR3 loop: CAISGLTGVHTGELFF. CDR3 coding DNA: TGTGCCATCTCCGGGTTAACGGGGGTGCACACCGGGGAGCTGTTTTTT.

This clonotype was recorded many times. V gene TRBV21-1 combines with J gene TRBJ2-6; the D segment call TRBD1 is taken from the table without a DNA check. TRBV21-1 is noted as a pseudogene. The CDR3 runs 18 residues. This CDR3 reads CASTRDRLQLSGANVLTF. The CDR3, as DNA: TGTGCCAGCACCCGGGACAGACTGCAACTCTCTGGGGCCAACGTCCTGACTTTC.

This clonotype was observed a handful of times. The chain is built from TRBV4-3 and TRBJ2-1, with D hard to call. Between the trimmed V and J ends, which lost 0 bases and 0 bases, there was a span of 6 bases. Germline assignment: CDR1 LGHNA and CDR2 YSLEER. The CDR3 is 15 amino acids. CDR3 residues: CASSQEVFSYNEQFF. CDR3 DNA sequence: TGCGCCAGCAGCCAAGAAGTCTTCTCCTACAATGAGCAGTTCTTC.

This clonotype appeared many times. V is TRBV18 and J is TRBJ2-3; TRBD2 is a possible D gene (5 bases). Germline V CDR1 and CDR2: KGHSH, LQKENI. This CDR3 is built from 15 residues. V was trimmed by 3 bases and J by 4 bases, leaving 14 bases between them. The CDR3: CASSPLPGSADTQYF. For the CDR3, the DNA is TGTGCCAGCTCACCTCTACCGGGGAGCGCAGATACGCAGTATTTT.

The sample holds a few counts of this clonotype. The rearrangement links TRBV7-2 to TRBJ1-6, with 10 bases that match TRBD1. There are 15 residues in the CDR3. Germline V gene data show CDR1 as SGHTA and CDR2 as FQGNSA. The V and J ends lost 5 bases and 11 bases, in that order; junction bases with no gene match: 9. The CDR3 DNA sequence: TGTGCCAGCAGCCCCCTGACAGGGGGCCACCCACCCCTCCACTTT. It codes for CASSPLTGGHPPLHF.

This clonotype was picked up a small number of times. This chain joins TRBV20-1 and TRBJ1-4; the D is unclear. Trimming stripped 4 bases from V and 4 bases from J, with 10 bases between. Germline CDR1 DFQATT, CDR2 SNEGSKA (reference sequence). This CDR3 spans 13 amino acids. This chain's CDR3 is CSATPRVNEKLFF. Here the CDR3 DNA reads TGCAGTGCTACTCCTAGGGTTAATGAAAAACTGTTTTTT.

The chain combines TRBV7-9 with TRBJ2-7, with 7 nucleotides matching TRBD1. This CDR3 comprises 15 residues. J lost 1 base, V lost 5 bases, and 8 bases had no gene match. The germline V gene encodes CDR1 SEHNR and CDR2 FQNEAQ (reference sequence). CDR3 residues: CASSPGQANSYEQYF. CDR3 coding DNA: TGTGCCAGCAGCCCTGGACAGGCAAATTCCTACGAGCAGTACTTC.

This chain joins TRBV18 and TRBJ1-2; D call uncertain. V was trimmed by 0 bases and J by 6 bases, leaving 11 bases between them. CDR1 KGHSH and CDR2 LQKENI come from the germline V gene. The CDR3 is 14 amino acids. CDR3 sequence reads: CASSPPADPNGYTF. The CDR3 nucleotides are TGTGCCAGCTCACCACCGGCAGACCCAAATGGCTACACCTTC. Together with reference TRBV18 and TRBJ1-2, the CDR3 gives the full variable domain: NAGVMQNPRHLVRRRGQEARLRCSPMKGHSHVYWYRQLPEEGLKFMVYLQKENIIDESGMPKERFSAEFPKEGPSILRIQQVVRGDSAAYFCASSPPADPNGYTFGSGTRLTVV.

This clonotype was counted ten times or more. The chain carries TRBV4-3 and TRBJ1-1, with 10 bases identical to TRBD1. Germline V gene data show CDR1 as LGHNA and CDR2 as YSLEER. Losses at the gene ends were 0 bases for V and 10 bases for J; bases not matched to a gene: 14. The CDR3 is 17 amino acids. The CDR3 reads CASSQDPSGTGAWGAFF. In nucleotides, the CDR3 is TGCGCCAGCAGCCAAGATCCGTCGGGGACAGGGGCGTGGGGAGCTTTCTTT.

V usage is TRBV2 and J usage is TRBJ1-1; D is uncertain. This CDR3 contains 12 residues. The V gene lost 4 bases and the J gene lost 7 bases, with 10 bases spanning the gap. CDR1 is SNHLY, CDR2 FYNNEI, per germline. CDR3 nucleotides: TGTGCCAGCAGTGCCACGACCGGTGAAGCTTTCTTT. As protein: CASSATTGEAFF. Filled out from reference TRBV2 and TRBJ1-1, the complete variable domain reads EPEVTQTPSHQVTQMGQEVILRCVPISNHLYFYWYRQILGQKVEFLVSFYNNEISEKSEIFDDQFSVERPDGSNFTLKIRSTKLEDSAMYFCASSATTGEAFFGQGTRLTVV.

This clonotype turned up a few times. The J gene is TRBJ2-1, the V gene TRBV5-1, with D possibly TRBD2 on 7 matching bases. With 3 bases removed from V and 10 bases from J, the gap between germline ends came to 14 bases. The CDR3 is 13 amino acids. The germline gives CDR1 SGHRS, CDR2 YFSETQ. This CDR3 reads CASSSLGGQEQFF. Written as DNA, the CDR3 is TGCGCCAGCAGCTCATTGGGGGGGCAGGAGCAGTTCTTC.